This T cell receptor (beta chain) was retrieved from a study of blood T cells in healthy people across ages. The use of a sample-barcoded 5' primer and a J-beta primer mix characterized a second PCR of about 7 to 12 cycles. In TCRdb, the 5' RACE reads were re-called with MiXCR into one record per CDR3 protein. The sample has fewer than 600,000 distinct CDR3 sequences; over 25% are singletons. This clonotype has a handful of counts. Its target is not known. Trimming pared 5 bases from V and 3 bases from J, leaving 13 bases between. The CDR3 runs 14 residues. Study-wide results and caveats: The lack of PBMC sorting stopped any conclusive naive versus antigen-experienced comparison.

A minimum of 6 micrograms of total RNA was extracted per sample. Another study also made use of these data, one on T cells of mothers and their children. From that report: In both related and unrelated pairs, TCR recombination output is shaped similarly by thymic selection.

This chain uses TRBV12-3 or TRBV12-4 with TRBJ1-2; D might be TRBD1 (6 bases). This clonotype was sampled from a boy between 2 and 15 years old in good health. Sequencing was performed on blood. The CDR3 loop is CASSVQGTHYGYTF. The CDR3 nucleotides read TGTGCCAGCAGTGTACAGGGTACCCACTATGGCTACACCTTC.